Below, 8 T cell receptor beta chains from the same sample are listed, as sequenced in a study of long-term antiretroviral therapy in people with HIV. Researchers ran immunoSEQ v3.0 at survey level. Produced via immunoSEQ multiplex PCR; TCRdb's table is partial and in-frame only. Of over 25,000 clones in the sample, approximately 88% were seen once. The specimen was unsorted PBMCs, collected 0.5 years after starting antiretroviral therapy. The receptors stem from a young woman with HIV.

The chain uses TRBV14 and TRBJ2-2, with D unresolved. CDR1 and CDR2 from the germline V gene are SGHDN and FVKESK. The CDR3 has 12 amino acids. V lost 1 base, J lost 7 bases, and 4 bases lay in between. The CDR3 loop is CASSQVIGELFF. CDR3 sequence (DNA): TGTGCCAGCAGCCAAGTGATCGGGGAGCTGTTTTTT. Based on the CDR3 plus reference TRBV14 and TRBJ2-2, the full variable domain is EAGVTQFPSHSVIEKGQTVTLRCDPISGHDNLYWYRRVMGKEIKFLLHFVKESKQDESGMPNNRFLAERTGGTYSTLKVQPAELEDSGVYFCASSQVIGELFFGEGSRLTVL.

This chain uses TRBV21-1 with TRBJ2-3; TRBD2 is the table's D call and was not checked against the DNA. TRBV21-1 is shown as a pseudogene. The length of the CDR3 is 15 residues. The CDR3 sequence: CASSKPPLDTDTQYF. In nucleotides, the CDR3 is TGTGCCAGCAGCAAACCGCCACTCGACACAGATACGCAGTATTTT.

This chain connects TRBV27 to TRBJ2-7; D is ambiguous. Germline V gene sequence: CDR1 MNHEY, CDR2 SMNVEV (reference sequence). Trimming took 4 bases from V and 4 from J, leaving 5 bases between them. This CDR3 has 11 amino acids. The chain's CDR3 is CASSSQYEQYF. The CDR3 nucleotides are TGTGCCAGCAGTTCCCAATACGAGCAGTACTTC.

J is TRBJ2-7 and V is TRBV6-5, with a possible D match to TRBD2 (6 bases). Germline assignment: CDR1 MNHEY and CDR2 SVGAGI. V lost 0 bases, J lost 2 bases, and 11 bases lay in between. The CDR3 spans 15 residues. The CDR3 loop is CASSYSEGQAYEQYF. Here the CDR3 DNA reads TGTGCCAGCAGTTACTCGGAGGGCCAAGCCTACGAGCAGTACTTC.

The chain employs TRBV11-3 and TRBJ1-1; weak D call: TRBD1 (6 bases). Trimming removed 5 bases at V and 5 bases at J, with 9 bases between. The CDR3 consists of 12 residues. Germline values: CDR1 SGHNT, CDR2 YENEEA. In nucleotides, the CDR3 is TGTGCCAGCAGCGACGGACAGACTGAAGCTTTCTTT. It translates to CASSDGQTEAFF.

This clone was seen a single time. The J gene is TRBJ2-2, the V gene TRBV6-4; 9 bases align to TRBD1. The length of the CDR3 is 18 residues. Germline V gives CDR1 MRHNA, CDR2 SNTAGT. The V and J ends lost 4 bases and 0 bases, in that order; junction bases with no gene match: 9. DNA for the CDR3: TGTGCCAGCAGTGGGGACAGGGTTTCCACCTCGAACACCGGGGAGCTGTTTTTT. Its protein is CASSGDRVSTSNTGELFF.

The V and J genes are TRBV25-1 and TRBJ2-5; D call uncertain. The V and J ends lost 4 bases and 1 base respectively, with 7 bases between them. This CDR3 is 13 amino acids long. Germline V lookup: CDR1 MGHDK, CDR2 SYGVNS. CDR3 region: CASSAHPQETQYF. CDR3 nucleotides: TGTGCCAGCAGTGCCCACCCCCAAGAGACCCAGTACTTC.

The V gene is TRBV6-5, the J gene TRBJ1-3; D is uncertain. The CDR3 totals 14 residues. The germline CDR1 and CDR2 sequences are MNHEY and SVGAGI. The V end lost 1 base, the J end lost 6 bases, and 10 bases lay between the germline ends. The CDR3 coding sequence is TGTGCCAGCAGTTACTGGGATTCACCAAACACCATATATTTT. This gives the protein CASSYWDSPNTIYF.